A single sample is the source of the 21 T cell receptor beta chains below, sequenced in a study of CD8 T cells in ankylosing spondylitis. Study-wide findings and caveats: Ankylosing spondylitis blood appeared to carry a characteristic TCR beta motif of 7 or 8 highly homologous variants.

In TCRdb, the 5' RACE reads were re-called with MiXCR into one record per CDR3 protein. The repertoire has a few hundred thousand distinct CDR3 sequences, around 20% of them found once; the top ten carry about 16%. These receptors' targets are unknown. The specimen was blood, either unsorted or a sorted T cell fraction (not recorded which). These receptors came from a male donor with ankylosing spondylitis.

This clonotype was counted ten times or more. J is TRBJ2-4 and V is TRBV15; tentative D call: TRBD1 (5 bases). There are 12 residues in the CDR3. With 5 bases removed from V and 8 bases from J, the gap between germline ends came to 10 bases. Germline CDR1 and CDR2: LNHNV and YYDKDF (reference sequence). The chain's CDR3 is CATSGDSYIQYF. CDR3 coding DNA: TGTGCCACCAGCGGCGACAGCTACATTCAGTACTTC.

This clonotype was seen more than once but under ten times. The chain combines TRBV3-1 with TRBJ1-1, with D uncertain. CDR1 is LGHDT, CDR2 YNNKEL, per germline (reference sequence). The CDR3 has 13 residues. The V gene lost 0 bases and the J gene lost 9 bases, with 11 bases spanning the gap. CDR3 bases: TGTGCCAGCAGCCAAGATCGAGGCAGTCAAGCTTTCTTT. Protein product: CASSQDRGSQAFF. Filled out from reference TRBV3-1 and TRBJ1-1, the complete variable domain reads DTAVSQTPKYLVTQMGNDKSIKCEQNLGHDTMYWYKQDSKKFLKIMFSYNNKELIINETVPNRFSPKSPDKAHLNLHINSLELGDSAVYFCASSQDRGSQAFFGQGTRLTVV.

The rearrangement uses TRBV5-6 and TRBJ2-3; D ambiguous. V shed 2 bases and J shed 11 bases, with 15 bases lying between them. There are 13 residues in the CDR3. Germline V lookup: CDR1 SGHDT, CDR2 YYEEEE. The CDR3, as DNA: TGTGCCAGCAGCTTTACGGCCCTCTCGGGGCAGTATTTT. Translation gives CASSFTALSGQYF.

The chain recombines TRBV4-1 with TRBJ2-7; 10 bases match TRBD2. Germline-derived CDR1 and CDR2 are MGHRA and YSYEKL. CDR3 length equals 16 residues. V shed 4 bases and J 4 bases; nucleotides not matched to a gene: 10. This CDR3 is CASSRMISGRLYEQYF. The CDR3 bases are TGCGCCAGCAGCCGCATGATTAGCGGGAGGTTGTACGAGCAGTACTTC.

This rearrangement joins TRBV11-1 to TRBJ1-1, with D possibly being TRBD1 (5 bases). The CDR3 covers 12 residues. The germline gives CDR1 SGHAT, CDR2 FQDESV (reference sequence). Trimming shortened V by 6 bases and J by 6 bases, and 11 bases separated the two germline ends. The CDR3 spells CASREGTAEAFF. The CDR3 nucleotides are TGTGCCAGCAGGGAAGGGACGGCTGAAGCTTTCTTT.

In this sample, this clonotype turned up a few times. The chain recombines TRBV11-2 with TRBJ2-1; D may correspond to TRBD1 or TRBD2 (6 bases each). The germline CDR1 and CDR2 sequences are SGHAT and FQNNGV. This CDR3 contains 13 residues. V shed 10 bases and J shed 4 bases, with 14 bases lying between them. The CDR3 DNA reads as TGTGCCACAACGAGGGGGGCGTACAATGAGCAGTTCTTC. Amino acid sequence: CATTRGAYNEQFF.

The genes are TRBV24-1 and TRBJ2-3; 10 bases match TRBD1. Germline loops: CDR1 KGHDR, CDR2 SFDVKD. V lost 4 bases to trimming and J lost 0 bases; unmatched junction nucleotides: 3. CDR3 length: 16 residues. The CDR3 sequence is CATSDTGQGSTDTQYF. The CDR3 DNA is TGTGCCACCAGTGACACGGGACAGGGGAGCACAGATACGCAGTATTTT.

This clonotype has ten or more counts. The chain recombines TRBV24-1 with TRBJ1-5, with D unresolved. Between the trimmed V and J ends, which lost 5 bases and 6 bases, there was a span of 10 bases. This CDR3 contains 13 residues. CDR1 is KGHDR and CDR2 is SFDVKD in the germline V gene. The CDR3 bases are TGTGCCACCAGTGGTAGGGCGGGTCAGCCCCAGCATTTT. This gives the protein CATSGRAGQPQHF.

The gene calls are TRBV7-9 and TRBJ2-7; 7 bases line up with TRBD1. V dropped 5 bases and J dropped 0; count of bases not matched to a gene: 4. Germline CDR1 reads SEHNR; CDR2 reads FQNEAQ (reference sequence). This CDR3 has 14 amino acids. The CDR3 DNA reads as TGTGCCAGCAGCGACGGGACAGCCTCCTACGAGCAGTACTTC. This gives the protein CASSDGTASYEQYF.

This clonotype was detected only a few times. The rearrangement joins TRBV28 to TRBJ2-1; 10 bases are a match to TRBD1. The CDR3 spans 16 residues. V dropped 6 bases and J dropped 0; count of bases not matched to a gene: 5. The germline V gene has CDR1 MDHEN and CDR2 SYDVKM. CDR3 protein: CASSRQGAPSYNEQFF. CDR3 nucleotide sequence: TGTGCCAGCAGCCGACAGGGGGCGCCCTCCTACAATGAGCAGTTCTTC.

The chain recombines TRBV19 with TRBJ2-3, with 7 bases that match TRBD1. Germline trimming cut 7 bases from V and 0 bases from J; bases unmatched to any gene: 4. The CDR3 spans 14 residues. Germline CDR1 reads LNHDA; CDR2 reads SQIVND (reference sequence). The CDR3 sequence is CASNNRGSTDTQYF. The CDR3 DNA is TGTGCCAGTAATAACAGGGGAAGCACAGATACGCAGTATTTT.

This clonotype was observed a handful of times. The chain employs TRBV20-1 and TRBJ2-7; TRBD2 might be the D (5 bases). CDR3 size: 12 residues. Trimming removed 3 bases from V and 6 bases from J, with 12 bases in between. The germline V gene encodes CDR1 DFQATT and CDR2 SNEGSKA (reference sequence). The CDR3 sequence is CSARALRGEQYF. The CDR3 coding sequence is TGCAGTGCTAGGGCCCTCCGGGGCGAGCAGTACTTC.

The rearrangement uses TRBV20-1 and TRBJ1-5, with D uncertain. In germline, CDR1 is DFQATT, CDR2 SNEGSKA (reference sequence). The V and J ends lost 3 bases and 0 bases respectively, with 9 bases between them. This CDR3 spans 14 amino acids. This chain's CDR3 is CSARLGYSNQPQHF. CDR3 nucleotides: TGCAGTGCTAGGTTGGGTTATAGCAATCAGCCCCAGCATTTT.

In its sample, this clonotype was seen a few times. The chain is built from TRBV15 and TRBJ2-3, with D perhaps TRBD2 (6 bases). The CDR3 runs 17 residues. Trimming cost V 0 bases and J 8 bases, with 21 bases left between them. Per the germline V gene, CDR1 is LNHNV and CDR2 is YYDKDF (reference sequence). The CDR3 DNA reads as TGTGCCACCAGCAGAGATAGCAATTACGGGAGCGGGTCTACGCAGTATTTT. Protein product: CATSRDSNYGSGSTQYF.

The gene calls are TRBV18 and TRBJ1-6; the D is unclear. Germline loops: CDR1 KGHSH, CDR2 LQKENI. V lost 5 bases to trimming and J lost 0 bases, with 11 bases between them. The CDR3 is 16 residues long. CDR3 in amino acids: CASSREESSYNSPLHF. The CDR3 DNA follows: TGTGCCAGCTCAAGAGAAGAAAGCTCCTATAATTCACCCCTCCACTTT.

This clonotype was counted only a few times. The chain links TRBV20-1 to TRBJ2-3, with 14 bases that match TRBD2. J gave up 9 bases and V 3 bases, and 8 bases lay outside the gene matches. Germline V gene data show CDR1 as DFQATT and CDR2 as SNEGSKA (reference sequence). This CDR3 spans 15 amino acids. CDR3 loop: CSASPPGLAGATQYF. The CDR3 coding sequence is TGCAGTGCTAGTCCCCCGGGACTAGCGGGAGCAACGCAGTATTTT.

This clonotype was seen only a few times. This rearrangement joins TRBV20-1 to TRBJ2-5; D unresolved. Germline assignment: CDR1 DFQATT and CDR2 SNEGSKA (reference sequence). The CDR3 is 12 amino acids. Trimming took 0 bases from V and 5 from J, leaving 7 bases between them. The CDR3 DNA sequence: TGCAGTGCTAGAGATCTTCCCGAGACCCAGTACTTC. Protein: CSARDLPETQYF.

This clonotype occurred a few times. The chain recombines TRBV2 with TRBJ2-7, with 12 nucleotides matching TRBD2. V shed 10 bases and J 2 bases; nucleotides not matched to a gene: 9. Germline assignment: CDR1 SNHLY and CDR2 FYNNEI. The CDR3 extends over 15 amino acids. The CDR3 nucleotides read TGTGCCACGACTGGACTAGCGGGATTTACCTACGAGCAGTACTTC. It translates to CATTGLAGFTYEQYF.

This clonotype was counted between two and nine times. The rearrangement links TRBV27 to TRBJ2-5; 7 bases are shared with TRBD1. V lost 6 bases, J lost 5 bases, and 6 bases stayed unmatched. Germline CDR1 reads MNHEY; CDR2 reads SMNVEV (reference sequence). The CDR3 sequence is 13 residues long. The DNA of the CDR3 is TGTGCCAGCAGAACGACAGGGCACGAGACCCAGTACTTC. Translation: CASRTTGHETQYF.

The chain employs TRBV4-3 and TRBJ2-3; 9 nucleotides agree with TRBD2. The junction had 11 bases not matched to a gene; V was cut back by 0 bases and J by 4 bases. This CDR3 contains 18 residues. Germline V CDR1 and CDR2: LGHNA, YSLEER. The CDR3, as DNA: TGCGCCAGCAGCCAAGATCGGAGTGCGGCGGGAGGGCCAGATACGCAGTATTTT. Translated: CASSQDRSAAGGPDTQYF.

In its sample, this clonotype was seen a few times. This sequence joins TRBV4-1 and TRBJ2-1; 10 bases map to TRBD2. CDR3 size: 15 residues. Germline CDR1 is MGHRA and CDR2 is YSYEKL. The ends lost 1 base at V and 9 bases at J; junction bases unmatched: 6. CDR3 coding DNA: TGCGCCAGCAGCCAAGTGCCTAGCGGGAGTAGTGAGCAGTTCTTC. It encodes CASSQVPSGSSEQFF.